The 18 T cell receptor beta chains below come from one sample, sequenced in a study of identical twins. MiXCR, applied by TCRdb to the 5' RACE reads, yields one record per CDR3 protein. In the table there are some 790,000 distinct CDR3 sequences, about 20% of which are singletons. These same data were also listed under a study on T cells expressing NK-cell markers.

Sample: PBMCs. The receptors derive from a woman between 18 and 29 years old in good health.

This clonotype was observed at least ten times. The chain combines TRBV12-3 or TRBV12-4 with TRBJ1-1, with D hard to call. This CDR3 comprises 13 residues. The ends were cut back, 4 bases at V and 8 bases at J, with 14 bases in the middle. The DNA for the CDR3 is TGTGCCAGCAGTTCCCTCCCCGATTTAGAAGCTTTCTTT. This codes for CASSSLPDLEAFF.

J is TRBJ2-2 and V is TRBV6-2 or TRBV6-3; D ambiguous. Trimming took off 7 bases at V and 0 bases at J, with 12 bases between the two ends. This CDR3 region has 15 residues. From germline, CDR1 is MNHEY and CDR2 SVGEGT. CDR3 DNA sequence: TGTGCCAGCACCAGGTGGGGAACGAACACCGGGGAGCTGTTTTTT. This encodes CASTRWGTNTGELFF.

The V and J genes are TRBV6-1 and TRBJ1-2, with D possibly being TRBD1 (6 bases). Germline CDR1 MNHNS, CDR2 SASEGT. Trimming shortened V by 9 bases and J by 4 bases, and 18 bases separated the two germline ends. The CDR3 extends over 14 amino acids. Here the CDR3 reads CASRSGQLSYGYTF. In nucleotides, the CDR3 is TGTGCCAGTAGATCAGGACAGCTTTCCTATGGCTACACCTTC.

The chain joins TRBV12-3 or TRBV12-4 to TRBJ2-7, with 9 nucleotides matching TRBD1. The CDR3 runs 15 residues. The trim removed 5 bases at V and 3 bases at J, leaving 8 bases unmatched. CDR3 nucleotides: TGTGCCAGCAGTCCAGGTGGGACAGGGTTCTACGAGCAGTACTTC. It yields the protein CASSPGGTGFYEQYF.

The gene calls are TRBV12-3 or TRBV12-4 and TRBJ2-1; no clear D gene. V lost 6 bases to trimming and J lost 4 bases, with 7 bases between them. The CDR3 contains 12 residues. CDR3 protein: CASRYSYNEQFF. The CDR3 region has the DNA TGTGCCAGCAGGTATAGTTACAATGAGCAGTTCTTC.

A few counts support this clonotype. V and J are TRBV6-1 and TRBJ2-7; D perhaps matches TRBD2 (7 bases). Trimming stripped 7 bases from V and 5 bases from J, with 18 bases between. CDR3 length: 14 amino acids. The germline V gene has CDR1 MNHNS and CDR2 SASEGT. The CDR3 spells CASTPRRGADEQYF. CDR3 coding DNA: TGTGCCAGCACCCCAAGACGGGGGGCCGACGAGCAGTACTTC.

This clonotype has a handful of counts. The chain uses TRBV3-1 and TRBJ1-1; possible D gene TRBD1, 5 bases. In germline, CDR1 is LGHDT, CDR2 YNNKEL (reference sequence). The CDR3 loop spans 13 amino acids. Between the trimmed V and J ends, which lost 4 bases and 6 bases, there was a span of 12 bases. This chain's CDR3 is CASSPGKGPEAFF. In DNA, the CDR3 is TGTGCCAGCAGCCCAGGAAAGGGGCCTGAAGCTTTCTTT.

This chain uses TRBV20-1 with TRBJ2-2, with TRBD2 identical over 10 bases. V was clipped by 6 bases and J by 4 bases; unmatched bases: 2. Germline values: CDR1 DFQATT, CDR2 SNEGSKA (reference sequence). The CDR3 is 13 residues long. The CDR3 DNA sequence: TGCAGTGCACGGACTAGCGGCACCGGGGAGCTGTTTTTT. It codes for CSARTSGTGELFF.

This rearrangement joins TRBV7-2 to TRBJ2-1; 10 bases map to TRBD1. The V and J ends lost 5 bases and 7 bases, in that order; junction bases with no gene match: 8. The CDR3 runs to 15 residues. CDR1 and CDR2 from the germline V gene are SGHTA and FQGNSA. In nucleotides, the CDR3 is TGTGCCAGCAGCCCGGGACAGGGGACTAGTAATGAGCAGTTCTTC. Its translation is CASSPGQGTSNEQFF.

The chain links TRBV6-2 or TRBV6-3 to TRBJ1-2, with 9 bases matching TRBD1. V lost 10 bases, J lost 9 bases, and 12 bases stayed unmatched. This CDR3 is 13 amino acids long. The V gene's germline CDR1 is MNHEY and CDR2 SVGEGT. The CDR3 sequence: CATSDRGSSRYTF. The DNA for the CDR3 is TGTGCCACCTCGGACAGGGGCAGTAGTCGCTACACCTTC.

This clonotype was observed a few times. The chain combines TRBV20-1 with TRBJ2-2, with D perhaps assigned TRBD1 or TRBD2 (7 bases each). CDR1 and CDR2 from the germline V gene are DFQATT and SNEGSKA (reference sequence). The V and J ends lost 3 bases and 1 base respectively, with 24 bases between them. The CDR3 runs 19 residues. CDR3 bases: TGCAGTGCTAGGCCCGGCAGGGGGTGGGAGGGCCTGAACACCGGGGAGCTGTTTTTT. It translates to CSARPGRGWEGLNTGELFF.

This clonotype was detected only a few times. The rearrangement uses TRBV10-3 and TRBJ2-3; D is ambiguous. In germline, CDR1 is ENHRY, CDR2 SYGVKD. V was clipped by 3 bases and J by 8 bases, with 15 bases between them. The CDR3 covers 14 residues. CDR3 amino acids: CAISESANRGTQYF. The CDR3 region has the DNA TGTGCCATCAGTGAATCGGCCAACCGCGGTACGCAGTATTTT.

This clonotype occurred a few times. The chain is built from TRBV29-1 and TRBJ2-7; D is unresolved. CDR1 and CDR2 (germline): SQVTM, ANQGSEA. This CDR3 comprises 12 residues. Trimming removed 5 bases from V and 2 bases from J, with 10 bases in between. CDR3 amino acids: CSVSRTPYEQYF. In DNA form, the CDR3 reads TGCAGCGTTTCTCGAACACCCTACGAGCAGTACTTC.

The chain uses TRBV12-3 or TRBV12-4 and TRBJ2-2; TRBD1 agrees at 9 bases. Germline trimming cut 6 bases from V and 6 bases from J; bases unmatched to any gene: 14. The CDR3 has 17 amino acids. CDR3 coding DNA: TGTGCCAGCAGGGGCTACTTACAGGGGGCGAGGCCCGGGGAGCTGTTTTTT. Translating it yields CASRGYLQGARPGELFF.

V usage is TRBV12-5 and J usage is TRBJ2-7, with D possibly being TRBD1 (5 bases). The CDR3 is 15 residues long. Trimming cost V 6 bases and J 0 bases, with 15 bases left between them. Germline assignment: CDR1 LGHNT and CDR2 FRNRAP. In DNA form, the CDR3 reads TGTGCTAGTGGCCCCTTTCAGGGATCCTCCTACGAGCAGTACTTC. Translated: CASGPFQGSSYEQYF.

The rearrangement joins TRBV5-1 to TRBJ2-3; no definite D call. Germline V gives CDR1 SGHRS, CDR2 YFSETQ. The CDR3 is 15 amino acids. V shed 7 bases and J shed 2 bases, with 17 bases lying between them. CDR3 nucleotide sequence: TGCGCCAGCTCTTCCATGGCCCCCCTCACAGATACGCAGTATTTT. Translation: CASSSMAPLTDTQYF.

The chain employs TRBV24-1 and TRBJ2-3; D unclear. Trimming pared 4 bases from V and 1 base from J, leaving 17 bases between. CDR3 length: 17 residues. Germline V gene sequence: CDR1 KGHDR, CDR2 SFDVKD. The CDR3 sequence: CATSEGQNARGTDTQYF. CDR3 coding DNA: TGTGCCACCAGTGAAGGGCAGAATGCTAGGGGCACAGATACGCAGTATTTT.

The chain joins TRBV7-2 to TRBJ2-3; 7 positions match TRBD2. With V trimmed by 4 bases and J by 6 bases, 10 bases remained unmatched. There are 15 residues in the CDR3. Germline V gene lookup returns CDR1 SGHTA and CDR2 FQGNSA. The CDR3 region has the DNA TGTGCCAGCAGCTCGTCTCGCGGGAGTTGGGATACGCAGTATTTT. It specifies CASSSSRGSWDTQYF.